This TCR beta chain was sequenced for a study of cytomegalovirus exposure and HLA in healthy donors. At the level of the study: An earlier analysis identified 120 million or so unique TCR beta sequences in about 179 million T cells.

Remarks on this clone: Antigen: not known.

Study observations and caveats: Reportedly, a later analysis found an Asian-associated ancestry cluster had fewer N-insertions than the approximately 670-donor mean. Later analysis identified a missense DCLRE1C variant that was linked to TCR beta V- and J-gene trimming. For most subjects, TCR beta sequences were reported to predict HLA-A and HLA-B alleles with accuracy.

V shed 1 base, J shed 5 bases, and the junction held 7 bases outside the gene matches. Germline V CDR1 and CDR2: SGHNT, YYREEE (reference sequence). The CDR3 is made up of 15 amino acids. With 60 Vbeta and 13 Jbeta primers, the PCR was carried out. The method was immunoSEQ multiplex PCR; TCRdb's version includes in-frame clones alone and lacks a portion of them. Recorded for this sample: some 120,000 clones. Sequenced: PBMCs. V usage is TRBV5-4 and J usage is TRBJ2-3; 7 nucleotides align to TRBD2. The TCR originated in a young man in good health and CMV-seronegative. CDR3 residues: CASSLLLVAGDTQYF. The CDR3 DNA reads as TGTGCCAGCAGCTTGTTATTGGTAGCGGGAGATACGCAGTATTTT.